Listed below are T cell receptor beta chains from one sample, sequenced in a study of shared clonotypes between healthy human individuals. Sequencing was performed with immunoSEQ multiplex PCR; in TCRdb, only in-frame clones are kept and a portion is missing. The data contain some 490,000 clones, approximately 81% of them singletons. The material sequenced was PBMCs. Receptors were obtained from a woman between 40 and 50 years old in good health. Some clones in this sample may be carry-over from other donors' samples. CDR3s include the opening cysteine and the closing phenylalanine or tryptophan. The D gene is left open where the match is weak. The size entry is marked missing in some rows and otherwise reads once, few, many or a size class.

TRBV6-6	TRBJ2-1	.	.	TGTGCCAGCCCGCCCGGGACGGAGGGGCACGATGAGCAGTTCTTC	CASPPGTEGHDEQFF
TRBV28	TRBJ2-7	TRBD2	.	TGTGCCAGCCGTCCGGGACTAGCGGGTAACTACGAGCAGTACTTC	CASRPGLAGNYEQYF
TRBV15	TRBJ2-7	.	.	TGTGCCACCAGCAGAGAAGGGGGGTCTCTCGAGCAGTACTTC	CATSREGGSLEQYF
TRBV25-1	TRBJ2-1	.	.	TGTGCCAGCAGAGATACGACAGGTCACAATGAGCAGTTCTTC	CASRDTTGHNEQFF
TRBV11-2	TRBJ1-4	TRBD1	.	TGTGCCAGCAGCCTCCGGACAGGGTTTCGTAATGAAAAACTGTTTTTT	CASSLRTGFRNEKLFF
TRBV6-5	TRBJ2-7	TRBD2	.	TGTGCCAGCAGGGGACTAGCGGGACCCTCCTACGAGCAGTACTTC	CASRGLAGPSYEQYF
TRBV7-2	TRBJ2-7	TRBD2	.	TGTGCCAGCAGTAAAAGCGGGAGTCAGTTGTACGAGCAGTACTTC	CASSKSGSQLYEQYF
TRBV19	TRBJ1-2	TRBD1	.	TGTGCCACCCTCGGCCGGGACAGCTATGGCTACACCTTC	CATLGRDSYGYTF
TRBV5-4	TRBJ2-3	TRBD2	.	TGTGCCAGCAGCTTGAGAAGGGCCAGCGGGAGGTCAGATACGCAGTATTTT	CASSLRRASGRSDTQYF
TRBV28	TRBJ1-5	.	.	TGTGCCAGCAGCAGAGACAGGCCCCAGCATTTT	CASSRDRPQHF
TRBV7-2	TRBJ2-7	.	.	TGTGCCAGCACCCCTCAGACGGGCGACCCCTACGAGCAGTACTTC	CASTPQTGDPYEQYF
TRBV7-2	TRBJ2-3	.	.	TGTGCCAGCAGCTCGCTACGCGGCACAGATACGCAGTATTTT	CASSSLRGTDTQYF
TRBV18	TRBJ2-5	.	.	TGTGCCAGCTCACCATCTTCGTCACGGGAGACCCAGTACTTC	CASSPSSSRETQYF
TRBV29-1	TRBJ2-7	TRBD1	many	TGCAGCGCCACGGGACAGGGGGCTCACGAGCAGTACTTC	CSATGQGAHEQYF
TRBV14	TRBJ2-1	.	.	TGTGCCAGCCTTGTCCGGGGATACTCCTACAATGAGCAGTTCTTC	CASLVRGYSYNEQFF
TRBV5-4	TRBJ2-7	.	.	TGTGCCAGCAGCGGGCGTATAAGGGATGAGGGGGTCTACGAGCAGTACTTC	CASSGRIRDEGVYEQYF
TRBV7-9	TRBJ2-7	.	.	TGTGCCAGCAGCCAGGGTACCGAGCAGTACTTC	CASSQGTEQYF
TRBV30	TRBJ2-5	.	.	TGTGCCTGGAGTGTACCCCGGGGGCGAGAGACCCAGTACTTC	CAWSVPRGRETQYF
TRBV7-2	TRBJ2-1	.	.	TGTGCCAGCAGCTTTGATAGCGGTTCCTACAATGAGCAGTTCTTC	CASSFDSGSYNEQFF
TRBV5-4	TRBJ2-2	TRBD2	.	TGTGCCAGCAGCGTGGGAGTAGCGGGAGGGCTTATCCACGGGGAGCTGTTTTTT	CASSVGVAGGLIHGELFF
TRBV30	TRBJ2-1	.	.	TGTGCCCGGGGGTCCTACAATGAGCAGTTCTTC	CARGSYNEQFF
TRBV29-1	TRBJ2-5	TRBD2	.	TGCAGCGTCCTAGCGGGAGGTGAGACCCAGTACTTC	CSVLAGGETQYF
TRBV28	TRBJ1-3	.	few	TGTGCCAGCAGTCCACAGGGACAAGTGTACGGAAACACCATATATTTT	CASSPQGQVYGNTIYF
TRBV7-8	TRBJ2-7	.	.	TGTGCCAGCAGCTTAGCGGGTGGGGGTCCCTACGAGCAGTACTTC	CASSLAGGGPYEQYF
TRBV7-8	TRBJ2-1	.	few	TGTGCCAGCAGCTTACGGATCTTTAACAATGAGCAGTTCTTC	CASSLRIFNNEQFF
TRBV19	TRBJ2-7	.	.	TGTGCCAGTAGTATACGGCTAGGGGGCTCCTACGAGCAGTACTTC	CASSIRLGGSYEQYF
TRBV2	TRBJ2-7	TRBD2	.	TGTGCCAGCAGGCTAGCGGGTGCCCACGAGCAGTACTTC	CASRLAGAHEQYF
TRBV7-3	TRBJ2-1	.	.	TGTGCCAGCAGCTCGCCGGGCCCGAAATACTACAATGAGCAGTTCTTC	CASSSPGPKYYNEQFF
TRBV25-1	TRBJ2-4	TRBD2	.	TGTGCCAGCAGTGATCCCACGACTAGCGGGAGTGACGGCATTCAGTACTTC	CASSDPTTSGSDGIQYF
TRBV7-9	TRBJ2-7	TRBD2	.	TGTGCCAGCAGCTACATAGCGGGAGGCTACGAGCAGTACTTC	CASSYIAGGYEQYF
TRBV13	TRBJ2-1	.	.	TGTGCCAGCAGCTTAGATTCGTTGGAGACCCTTTCCTCCTACAATGAGCAGTTCTTC	CASSLDSLETLSSYNEQFF
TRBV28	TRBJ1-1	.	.	TGTGCCAGCAGGCTCCCGAACACTGAAGCTTTCTTT	CASRLPNTEAFF
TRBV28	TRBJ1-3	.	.	TGTGCCAGCAGTCGAGATCACCTAGGGGGAAACACCATATATTTT	CASSRDHLGGNTIYF
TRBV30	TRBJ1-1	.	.	TGTGCCTGGAATCCCGGGCCCTCGAACACTGAAGCTTTCTTT	CAWNPGPSNTEAFF
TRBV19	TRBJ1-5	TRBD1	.	TGTGCCAGTAGTAGCGGACAGGGTGGCAATCAGCCCCAGCATTTT	CASSSGQGGNQPQHF
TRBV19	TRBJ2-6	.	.	TGTGCCAGTAGTATTAGGGGTGCCGGGGCCAACGTCCTGACTTTC	CASSIRGAGANVLTF
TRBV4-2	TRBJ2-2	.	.	TGTGCCAGCAGCCACGAAGCCTCGGGCGCCGGGGAGCTGTTTTTT	CASSHEASGAGELFF
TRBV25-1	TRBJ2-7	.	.	TGTGCCAGCAGTGAAACGACAGGTGCCTACGAGCAGTACTTC	CASSETTGAYEQYF
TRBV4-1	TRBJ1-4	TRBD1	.	TGCGCCAGCAGGGGGACAGGGCTTGAAAAACTGTTTTTT	CASRGTGLEKLFF
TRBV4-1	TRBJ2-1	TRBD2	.	TGCGCCAGCAGCCAAGGGACTAGCGGTTACAATGAGCAGTTCTTC	CASSQGTSGYNEQFF
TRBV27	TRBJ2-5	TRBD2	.	TGTGCCAGCAGTTCGGTAGCGGGAGCCAGGGAGACCCAGTACTTC	CASSSVAGARETQYF
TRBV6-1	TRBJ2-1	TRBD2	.	TGTGCCAGCAGTGAGTGGGCTAGCGGTGAGCAGTTCTTC	CASSEWASGEQFF
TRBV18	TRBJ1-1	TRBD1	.	TGTGCCAGCTCGGCCAGGGGGAAGAACACTGAAGCTTTCTTT	CASSARGKNTEAFF